The rows below give T cell receptor beta chains drawn from one sample of a study of blood T cells in healthy people across ages. TCRdb ran MiXCR on the 5' RACE reads and lists one entry per CDR3 protein. The table records approximately 800,000 distinct CDR3 sequences, roughly 53% of them present only once. The sample consisted of blood. The receptors shown here come from a man at least 80 years old in good health. Both conserved end residues are part of each CDR3. The D gene is left open where the match is weak. Clone size is stated in some rows and not others, as once, few, many or a class when expanded.

D: -
V: TRBV5-1
size: -
J: TRBJ2-3
DNA: TGTGCCAGCAGCCTAACCGCTGATACGCAGTATTTT
CDR3: CASSLTADTQYF

D: TRBD2
V: TRBV7-8
size: -
J: TRBJ2-3
DNA: TGTGCCAGCAGCTTACGGCCTAGCGGGAGGGGAGATACGCAGTATTTT
CDR3: CASSLRPSGRGDTQYF

D: TRBD1
V: TRBV11-2
size: -
J: TRBJ1-4
DNA: TGTGCCAGCAGGTACACCGGGACAGCTGAAAAACTGTTTTTT
CDR3: CASRYTGTAEKLFF

D: TRBD2
V: TRBV9
size: -
J: TRBJ2-3
DNA: TGTGCCAGCAGCCCCAGCGGGACTAGCGGCTGGGATACGCAGTATTTT
CDR3: CASSPSGTSGWDTQYF

D: -
V: TRBV7-2
size: -
J: TRBJ1-2
DNA: TGTGCCAGCAGCTCCATGACAGTTAGGGGCTACACCTTC
CDR3: CASSSMTVRGYTF

D: TRBD1
V: TRBV27
size: -
J: TRBJ2-1
DNA: TGTGCCAGCAGTCGGGACAGATACAATGAGCAGTTCTTC
CDR3: CASSRDRYNEQFF

D: -
V: TRBV6-6
size: -
J: TRBJ1-5
DNA: TGTGCCAGCAGTTACGCAGGGACTAATCAGCCCCAGCATTTT
CDR3: CASSYAGTNQPQHF

D: -
V: TRBV4-1
size: -
J: TRBJ2-7
DNA: TGCGCCAGCAGCCTAGGGGGAGTGGGGAGCGAGCAGTACTTC
CDR3: CASSLGGVGSEQYF

D: -
V: TRBV2
size: -
J: TRBJ2-3
DNA: TGTGCCAGCAGTGGGGGACTCGGGGGCACAGATACGCAGTATTTT
CDR3: CASSGGLGGTDTQYF

D: TRBD1
V: TRBV28
size: -
J: TRBJ1-2
DNA: TGTGCCAGCAGCCAACCTACAGGGGGAGGCTACACCTTC
CDR3: CASSQPTGGGYTF

D: -
V: TRBV7-2
size: -
J: TRBJ1-4
DNA: TGTGCCAGCTGCTTAGGAGACAGCCCTAATGAAAAACTGTTTTTT
CDR3: CASCLGDSPNEKLFF

D: -
V: TRBV11-3
size: -
J: TRBJ2-1
DNA: TGTGCCAGCAGCCCGATGGGCGGACACAATGAGCAGTTCTTC
CDR3: CASSPMGGHNEQFF

D: TRBD1
V: TRBV28
size: -
J: TRBJ2-5
DNA: TGTGCCAGCAGTTCCTCCGGGACAGTGTTCATTGCGAGCAAGTACTTC
CDR3: CASSSSGTVFIASKYF

D: TRBD2
V: TRBV10-3
size: -
J: TRBJ2-7
DNA: TGTGCCATCACTGATCTACTAGCGCATATTGAAAACGAGCAGTACTTC
CDR3: CAITDLLAHIENEQYF

D: -
V: TRBV7-2
size: few
J: TRBJ2-7
DNA: TGTGCCAGCAGCCCCTTTCAGGGGACCCACGAGCAGTACTTC
CDR3: CASSPFQGTHEQYF

D: -
V: TRBV28
size: -
J: TRBJ2-7
DNA: TGTGCCAGCAGTGTACGGCTAGTCGACGAGCAGTACTTC
CDR3: CASSVRLVDEQYF

D: -
V: TRBV28
size: once
J: TRBJ2-7
DNA: TGTGCCAGCAGTCCACCAACAGGGAACGGCTACGAGCAGTACTTC
CDR3: CASSPPTGNGYEQYF

D: TRBD1
V: TRBV30
size: -
J: TRBJ1-1
DNA: TGTGCCTGGACCGACAGGGACAGCGAAGCTTTCTTT
CDR3: CAWTDRDSEAFF

D: TRBD2
V: TRBV25-1
size: -
J: TRBJ2-1
DNA: TGTGCCAGTTCTCTTGAGAGGGGCGGGAGAGTATACAATGAGCAGTTCTTC
CDR3: CASSLERGGRVYNEQFF

D: -
V: TRBV6-5
size: -
J: TRBJ2-7
DNA: TGTGCCAGCAGTTCCAACCGGAATGAGCAGTACTTC
CDR3: CASSSNRNEQYF

D: -
V: TRBV2
size: -
J: TRBJ2-7
DNA: TGTGCCAGCAGACTAGGGCCACCCCCCTCCTACGAGCAGTACTTC
CDR3: CASRLGPPPSYEQYF

D: -
V: TRBV5-1
size: -
J: TRBJ2-5
DNA: TGCGCCAGCAGCTACTGGCAGGGGCGCATAGCCCAGCGGGGATCCCAAGAGACCCAGTACTTC
CDR3: CASSYWQGRIAQRGSQETQYF

D: -
V: TRBV5-1
size: -
J: TRBJ1-2
DNA: TGCGCCAGCAGTCGCCCGGACAGTTCCTATGGCTACACCTTC
CDR3: CASSRPDSSYGYTF

D: -
V: TRBV3-1
size: -
J: TRBJ2-1
DNA: TGTGCCAGCAGCCAAGCGGAGGGGAGGCGGTTCTTC
CDR3: CASSQAEGRRFF

D: -
V: TRBV28
size: few
J: TRBJ1-5
DNA: TGTGCCAGCAGTTTAGCGGGGAGTAGCAATCAGCCCCAGCATTTT
CDR3: CASSLAGSSNQPQHF

D: TRBD2
V: TRBV7-9
size: few
J: TRBJ2-7
DNA: TGTGCCAGCAGCTTAGGGGATGGGACTAGCGTGTACTTC
CDR3: CASSLGDGTSVYF

D: TRBD1
V: TRBV29-1
size: -
J: TRBJ1-1
DNA: TGCAGCGCCGACCGGGACAGACAGAACACTGAAGCTTTCTTT
CDR3: CSADRDRQNTEAFF

D: -
V: TRBV12-3/TRBV12-4
size: -
J: TRBJ2-1
DNA: TGTGCCAGCAGCCCGACTGGCGGAGCCTACAATGAGCAGTTCTTC
CDR3: CASSPTGGAYNEQFF

D: TRBD1
V: TRBV29-1
size: -
J: TRBJ2-5
DNA: TGCAGCGTTGTGGACAGGCGGATAGAGACCCAGTACTTC
CDR3: CSVVDRRIETQYF

D: TRBD2
V: TRBV15
size: few
J: TRBJ2-1
DNA: TGTGCCACCAGCCCACTCACGAGCGGGAGCGCCTACAATGAGCAGTTCTTC
CDR3: CATSPLTSGSAYNEQFF

D: -
V: TRBV28
size: -
J: TRBJ2-1
DNA: TGTGCCAGCAGTTTCGGGGCTAGGCAGTTCTTC
CDR3: CASSFGARQFF

D: -
V: TRBV6-5
size: -
J: TRBJ2-7
DNA: TGTGCCAGCAGTTACCCACGGGGCGGGAAATACTACGAGCAGTACTTC
CDR3: CASSYPRGGKYYEQYF

D: TRBD2
V: TRBV20-1
size: -
J: TRBJ2-4
DNA: TGCAGTGCTGACCGTAGCGGGAATGAGCAGTACTTC
CDR3: CSADRSGNEQYF

D: -
V: TRBV10-1
size: -
J: TRBJ2-7
DNA: TGCGCCACGCCGAACAGGAGCTCCTACGAGCAGTACTTC
CDR3: CATPNRSSYEQYF

D: -
V: TRBV12-3/TRBV12-4
size: -
J: TRBJ1-4
DNA: TGTGCCAGCAGTTTGGGGGGGCAGAATGAAAAACTGTTTTTT
CDR3: CASSLGGQNEKLFF

D: TRBD2
V: TRBV5-1
size: few
J: TRBJ2-7
DNA: TGCGCCAGCAGCTTGAGCGGCGGGAGTTGGGTCTACGAGCAGTACTTC
CDR3: CASSLSGGSWVYEQYF

D: -
V: TRBV29-1
size: -
J: TRBJ2-1
DNA: TGCAGCGGCCGATCTGGGGAAGGGTCCAATGAGCAGTTCTTC
CDR3: CSGRSGEGSNEQFF

D: -
V: TRBV7-3
size: few
J: TRBJ2-1
DNA: TGTGCCAGCAGCGGGACCCCCCGGAATGAGCAGTTCTTC
CDR3: CASSGTPRNEQFF

D: TRBD2
V: TRBV2
size: -
J: TRBJ2-2
DNA: TGTGCCAGCAGTGGGACTAGCGGGAACTCCCGGGAGCTGTTTTTT
CDR3: CASSGTSGNSRELFF

D: -
V: TRBV13
size: -
J: TRBJ1-1
DNA: TGTGCCAGCAGCCGGACGGCTTCAGGGGTGGCTTTCTTT
CDR3: CASSRTASGVAFF

D: -
V: TRBV7-9
size: -
J: TRBJ1-2
DNA: TGTGCCAGCAGCCCGACCACGGGGGCGAGGGGCTATGGCTACACCTTC
CDR3: CASSPTTGARGYGYTF

D: TRBD1
V: TRBV24-1
size: -
J: TRBJ2-1
DNA: TGTGCCACCAGTGATTTGCCCCTGGGCAGGGGGCCGGGGAATGAGCAGTTCTTC
CDR3: CATSDLPLGRGPGNEQFF

D: -
V: TRBV2
size: few
J: TRBJ1-4
DNA: TGTGCCAGTCGGCAGCTCACACAGGGACGTCGTGAAAAACTGTTTTTT
CDR3: CASRQLTQGRREKLFF

D: TRBD2
V: TRBV3-1
size: few
J: TRBJ2-1
DNA: TGTGCCAGCAGCCGCGGACTAGCGGGAAGGTCCAATGAGCAGTTCTTC
CDR3: CASSRGLAGRSNEQFF

D: TRBD1
V: TRBV27
size: -
J: TRBJ2-5
DNA: TGTGCCAGCAGTCCCAGACGGACAGGTTGGCAAGAGACCCAGTACTTC
CDR3: CASSPRRTGWQETQYF

D: -
V: TRBV10-3
size: -
J: TRBJ1-1
DNA: TGTGCCATCAGGAAGGAATCCTTAGGGACTGAAGCTTTCTTT
CDR3: CAIRKESLGTEAFF

D: -
V: TRBV29-1
size: few
J: TRBJ2-5
DNA: TGCAGCGTTGAAGGCCAGCCAGAGACCCAGTACTTC
CDR3: CSVEGQPETQYF

D: TRBD1
V: TRBV5-1
size: -
J: TRBJ1-1
DNA: TGCGCCAGCAGCACCCGTTCCGGGACAGGCTCTGAAGCTTTCTTT
CDR3: CASSTRSGTGSEAFF

D: -
V: TRBV11-2
size: few
J: TRBJ2-5
DNA: TGTGCCAGCAGCTTCCGGCCGGGCGGGGAGACCCAGTACTTC
CDR3: CASSFRPGGETQYF

D: -
V: TRBV4-2
size: -
J: TRBJ1-2
DNA: TGTGCCAGCAGCCAAGAGTATGGACAAAACTATGGCTACACCTTC
CDR3: CASSQEYGQNYGYTF

D: TRBD2
V: TRBV5-1
size: few
J: TRBJ2-7
DNA: TGCGCCAGCAGCCCGGGACTAGCGGAGAACTACGAGCAGTACTTC
CDR3: CASSPGLAENYEQYF

D: -
V: TRBV30
size: -
J: TRBJ1-2
DNA: TGTGCAACCGGGGTTACCGATGGCTACACCTTC
CDR3: CATGVTDGYTF

D: TRBD2
V: TRBV24-1
size: -
J: TRBJ2-1
DNA: TGTGCCACCAGTGACCAGACTAGCGGGAGGGCCCTCCGCAGTGAGCAGTTCTTC
CDR3: CATSDQTSGRALRSEQFF

D: TRBD2
V: TRBV28
size: few
J: TRBJ2-7
DNA: TGTGCCAGCAGTTTGGCGGGGGAGGCCTACGAGCAGTACTTC
CDR3: CASSLAGEAYEQYF